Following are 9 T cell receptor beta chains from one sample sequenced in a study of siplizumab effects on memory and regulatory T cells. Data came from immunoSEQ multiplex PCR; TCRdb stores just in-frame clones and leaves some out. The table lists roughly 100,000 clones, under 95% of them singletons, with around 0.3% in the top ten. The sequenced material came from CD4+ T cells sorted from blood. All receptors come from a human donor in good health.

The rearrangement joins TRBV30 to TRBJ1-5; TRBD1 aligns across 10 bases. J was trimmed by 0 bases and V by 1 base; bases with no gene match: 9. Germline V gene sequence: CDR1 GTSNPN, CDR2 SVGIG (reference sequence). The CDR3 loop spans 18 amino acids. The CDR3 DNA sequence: TGTGCCTGGAGTGGCCGGGACAGGGGACAATATAGCAATCAGCCCCAGCATTTT. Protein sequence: CAWSGRDRGQYSNQPQHF.

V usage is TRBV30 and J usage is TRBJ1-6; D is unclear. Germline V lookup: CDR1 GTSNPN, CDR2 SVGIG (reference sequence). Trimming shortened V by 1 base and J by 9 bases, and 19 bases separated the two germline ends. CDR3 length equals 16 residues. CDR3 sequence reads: CAWSAPASGRSSPLHF. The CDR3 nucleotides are TGTGCCTGGAGTGCTCCTGCCTCGGGTAGGAGTTCACCCCTCCACTTT.

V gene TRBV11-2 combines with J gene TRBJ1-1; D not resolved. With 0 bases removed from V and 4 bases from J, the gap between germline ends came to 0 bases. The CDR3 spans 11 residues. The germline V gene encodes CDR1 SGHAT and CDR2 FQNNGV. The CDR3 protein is CASSLDTEAFF. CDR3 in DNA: TGTGCCAGCAGCTTAGACACTGAAGCTTTCTTT. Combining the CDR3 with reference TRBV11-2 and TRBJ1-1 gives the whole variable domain EAGVAQSPRYKIIEKRQSVAFWCNPISGHATLYWYQQILGQGPKLLIQFQNNGVVDDSQLPKDRFSAERLKGVDSTLKIQPAKLEDSAVYLCASSLDTEAFFGQGTRLTVV.

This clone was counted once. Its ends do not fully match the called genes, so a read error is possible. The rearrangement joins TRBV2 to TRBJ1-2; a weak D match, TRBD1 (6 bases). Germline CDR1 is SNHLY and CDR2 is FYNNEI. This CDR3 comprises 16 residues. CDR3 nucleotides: TGTGCCGGCAGTGAATGGGGGCCCTCTATCTCCTATGGCTACACCTTC. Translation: CAGSEWGPSISYGYTF.

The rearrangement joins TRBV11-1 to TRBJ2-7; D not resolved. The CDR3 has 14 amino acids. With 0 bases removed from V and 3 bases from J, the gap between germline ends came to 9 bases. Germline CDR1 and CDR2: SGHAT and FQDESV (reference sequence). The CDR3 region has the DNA TGTGCCAGCAGCTTAGCCGGCACAGACTACGAGCAGTACTTC. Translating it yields CASSLAGTDYEQYF.

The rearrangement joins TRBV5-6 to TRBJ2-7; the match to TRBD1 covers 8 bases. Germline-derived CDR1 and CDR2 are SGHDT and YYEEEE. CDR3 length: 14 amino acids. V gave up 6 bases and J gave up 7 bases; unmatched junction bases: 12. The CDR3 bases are TGTGCCAGCAAACACAGGGGGTCCACGGGGGAGCAGTACTTC. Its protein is CASKHRGSTGEQYF.

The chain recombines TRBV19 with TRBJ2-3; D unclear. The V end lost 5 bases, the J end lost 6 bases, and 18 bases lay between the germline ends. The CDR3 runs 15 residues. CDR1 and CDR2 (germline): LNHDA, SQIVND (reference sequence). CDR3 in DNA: TGTGCCAGTAGTCCCCTCCCCCAGGTGGGCGATACGCAGTATTTT. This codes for CASSPLPQVGDTQYF.

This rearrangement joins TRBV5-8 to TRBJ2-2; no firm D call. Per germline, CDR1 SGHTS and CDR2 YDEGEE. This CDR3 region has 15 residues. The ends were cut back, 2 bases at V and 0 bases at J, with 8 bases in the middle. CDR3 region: CASSFRGSNTGELFF. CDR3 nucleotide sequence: TGTGCCAGCAGCTTTCGAGGATCGAACACCGGGGAGCTGTTTTTT.

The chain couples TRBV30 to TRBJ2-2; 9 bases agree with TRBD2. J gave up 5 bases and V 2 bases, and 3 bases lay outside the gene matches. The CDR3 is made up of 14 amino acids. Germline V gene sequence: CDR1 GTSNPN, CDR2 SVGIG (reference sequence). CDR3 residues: CAWSRLAGTGELFF. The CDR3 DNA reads TGTGCCTGGAGTCGGCTAGCGGGGACCGGGGAGCTGTTTTTT.